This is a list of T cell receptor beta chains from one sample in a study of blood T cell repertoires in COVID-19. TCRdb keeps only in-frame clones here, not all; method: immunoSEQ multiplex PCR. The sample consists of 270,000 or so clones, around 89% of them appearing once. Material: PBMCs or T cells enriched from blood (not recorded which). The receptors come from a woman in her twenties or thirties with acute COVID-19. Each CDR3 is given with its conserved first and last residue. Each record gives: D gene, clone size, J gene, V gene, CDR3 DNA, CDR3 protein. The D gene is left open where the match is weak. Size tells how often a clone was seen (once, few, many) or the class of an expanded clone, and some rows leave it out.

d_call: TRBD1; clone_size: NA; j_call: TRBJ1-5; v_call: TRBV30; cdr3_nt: TGTGCCTGCGACAGGGGTAGTGGCAATCAGCCCCAGCATTTT; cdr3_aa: CACDRGSGNQPQHF
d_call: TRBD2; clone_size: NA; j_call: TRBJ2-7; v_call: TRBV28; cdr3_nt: TGTGCCAGCAGTTTAAGTCAGCCGGGACTATACTACGAGCAGTACTTC; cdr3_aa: CASSLSQPGLYYEQYF
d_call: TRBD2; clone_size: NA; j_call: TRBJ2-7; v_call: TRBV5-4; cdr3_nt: TGTGCCAGCAGCTCCTCTACCGGACTAGCGAGGAGAGAGCAGTACTTC; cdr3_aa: CASSSSTGLARREQYF
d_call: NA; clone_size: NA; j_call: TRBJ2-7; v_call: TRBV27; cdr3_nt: TGTGCCAGCAGCACTAGCACCTACGAGCAGTACTTC; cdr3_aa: CASSTSTYEQYF
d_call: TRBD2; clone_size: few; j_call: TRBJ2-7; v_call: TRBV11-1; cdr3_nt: TGTGCCAGCAGCCAAACTAGCGGGTTGGGCGAGCAGTACTTC; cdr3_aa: CASSQTSGLGEQYF
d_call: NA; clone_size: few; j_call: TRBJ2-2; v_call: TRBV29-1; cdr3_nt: TGCAGCGTTGGGGCTACCGACGGGGAGCTGTTTTTT; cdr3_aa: CSVGATDGELFF
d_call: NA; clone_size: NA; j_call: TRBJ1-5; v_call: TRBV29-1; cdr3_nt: TGCAGTGGACGGACGGGCCGGGGGGTTGGAAATCAGCCCCAGCATTTT; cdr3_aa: CSGRTGRGVGNQPQHF
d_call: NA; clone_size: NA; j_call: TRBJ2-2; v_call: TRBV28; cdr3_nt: TGTGCCAGCAGTTTCCCTAGCTCCTCCACCGGGGAGCTGTTTTTT; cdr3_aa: CASSFPSSSTGELFF
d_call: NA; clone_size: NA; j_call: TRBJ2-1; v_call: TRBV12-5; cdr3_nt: TGTGCTAGTGGCGCTACAGAAGCCCTCTACAATGAGCAGTTCTTC; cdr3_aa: CASGATEALYNEQFF
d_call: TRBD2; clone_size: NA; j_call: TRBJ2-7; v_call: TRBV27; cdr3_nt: TGTGCCAGCAGTTTAGGGGCTAGCGGGACGAGAGAGCAGTACTTC; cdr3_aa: CASSLGASGTREQYF
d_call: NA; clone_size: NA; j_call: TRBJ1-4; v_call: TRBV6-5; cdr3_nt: TGTGCCAGCAGTTACTCAGGGAGGACTAATGAAAAACTGTTTTTT; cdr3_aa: CASSYSGRTNEKLFF
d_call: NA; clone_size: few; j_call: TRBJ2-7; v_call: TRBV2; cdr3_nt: TGTGCCACCGGGGGGACACTATCCTACGAGCAGTACTTC; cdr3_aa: CATGGTLSYEQYF
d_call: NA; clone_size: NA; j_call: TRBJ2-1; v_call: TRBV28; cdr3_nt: TGTGCCAGCAGTTTGGAGGGGAGAGGCTCCTACAATGAGCAGTTCTTC; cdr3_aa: CASSLEGRGSYNEQFF
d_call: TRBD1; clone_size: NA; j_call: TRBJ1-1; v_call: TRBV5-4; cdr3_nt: TGTGCCAGCAATCGGGGGACAGGGGAAGCTTTCTTT; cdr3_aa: CASNRGTGEAFF
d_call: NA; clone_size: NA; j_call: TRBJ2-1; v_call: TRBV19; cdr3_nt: TGTGCCAGTAGTATTACCTTTTCGGACAGCCGAGCAAATGAGCAGTTCTTC; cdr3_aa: CASSITFSDSRANEQFF
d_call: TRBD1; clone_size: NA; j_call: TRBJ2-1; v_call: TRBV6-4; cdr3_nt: TGTGCCAGCAGAGAAACCGGGACAGGGGGCTCCTACAATGAGCAGTTCTTC; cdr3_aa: CASRETGTGGSYNEQFF
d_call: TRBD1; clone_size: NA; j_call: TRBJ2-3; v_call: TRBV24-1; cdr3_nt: TGTGCCACCAGTGATACCAGGACAGGGCCAGATACGCAGTATTTT; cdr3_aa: CATSDTRTGPDTQYF
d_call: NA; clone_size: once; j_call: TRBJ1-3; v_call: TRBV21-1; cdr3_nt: TGTGCCAGCAGCACCCCAAATGGAAACACCATATATTTT; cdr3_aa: CASSTPNGNTIYF
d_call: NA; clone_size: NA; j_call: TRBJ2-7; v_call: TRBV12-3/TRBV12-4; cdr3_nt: TGTGCCAGCAGCCGCCCAGGATACGAGCAGTACTTC; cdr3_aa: CASSRPGYEQYF
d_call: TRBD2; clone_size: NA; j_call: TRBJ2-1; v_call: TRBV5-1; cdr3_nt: TGCGCCAGCGGAGGGGAGGGTACGTGGTCCTACAATGAGCAGTTCTTC; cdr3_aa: CASGGEGTWSYNEQFF
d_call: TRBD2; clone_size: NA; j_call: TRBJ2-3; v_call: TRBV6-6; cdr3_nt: TGTGCCAGCAGCCAAACTAGCGGGAGAAACACAGATACGCAGTATTTT; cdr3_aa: CASSQTSGRNTDTQYF
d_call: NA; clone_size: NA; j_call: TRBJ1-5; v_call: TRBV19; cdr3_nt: TGTGCCAGTAGCGACACGAGCAATCAGCCCCAGCATTTT; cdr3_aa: CASSDTSNQPQHF
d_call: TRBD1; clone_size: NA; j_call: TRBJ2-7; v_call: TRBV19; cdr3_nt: TGTGCCAGTAGCGCCGGGACAGACCATTCCTACGAGCAGTACTTC; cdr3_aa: CASSAGTDHSYEQYF
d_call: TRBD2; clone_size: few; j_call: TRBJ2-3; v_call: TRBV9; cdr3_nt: TGTGCCAGCAGCCCCCTTGGGACTAGCGGGAGCGCAGATACGCAGTATTTT; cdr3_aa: CASSPLGTSGSADTQYF
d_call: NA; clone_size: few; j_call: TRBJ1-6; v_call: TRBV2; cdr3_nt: TGTGCCAGCAGTGTAGGAGGGAGCTCCTATAATTCACCCCTCCACTTT; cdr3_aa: CASSVGGSSYNSPLHF
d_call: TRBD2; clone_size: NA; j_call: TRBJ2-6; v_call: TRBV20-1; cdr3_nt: TGCAGTGCTAGTGGGGGGGAAAGGACTGGGGCCAACGTCCTGACTTTC; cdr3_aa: CSASGGERTGANVLTF
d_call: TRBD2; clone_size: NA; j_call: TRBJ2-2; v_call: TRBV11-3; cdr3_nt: TGTGCCAGCAGCTCTAGCGGGAGAAACACCGGGGAGCTGTTTTTT; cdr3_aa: CASSSSGRNTGELFF
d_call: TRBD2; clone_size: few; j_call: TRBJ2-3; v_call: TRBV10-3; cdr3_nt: TGTGCCATCAGTGAGACGGGTTCTAGCGGGAGTGCAGCAGATACGCAGTATTTT; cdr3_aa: CAISETGSSGSAADTQYF
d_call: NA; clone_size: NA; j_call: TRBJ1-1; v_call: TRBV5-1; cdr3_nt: TGCGCCAGCAGCGTTACCCAGGGGTGGGGCACTGAAGCTTTCTTT; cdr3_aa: CASSVTQGWGTEAFF
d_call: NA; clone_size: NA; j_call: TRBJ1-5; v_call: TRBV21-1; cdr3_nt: TGTGCCAGCTCCGGGGTTGGCAATCAGCCCCAGCATTTT; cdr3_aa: CASSGVGNQPQHF
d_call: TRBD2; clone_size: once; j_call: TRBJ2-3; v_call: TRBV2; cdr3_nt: TGTGCCAGCAGCTCGGGACTAGCGTCAGATACGCAGTATTTT; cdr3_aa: CASSSGLASDTQYF
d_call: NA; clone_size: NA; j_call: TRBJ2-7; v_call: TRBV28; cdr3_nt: TGTGCCAGCAGTACCCCGGGTTACGAGCAGTACTTC; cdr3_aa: CASSTPGYEQYF
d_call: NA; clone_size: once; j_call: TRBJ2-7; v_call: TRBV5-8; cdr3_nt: TGTGCCAGCGACCTAGTGGAGAGGTACGAGCAGTACTTC; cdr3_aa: CASDLVERYEQYF
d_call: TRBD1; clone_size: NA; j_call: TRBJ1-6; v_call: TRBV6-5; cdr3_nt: TGTGCCAGCGGGGACAGGGGGCCTGGTAATTCACCCCTCCACTTT; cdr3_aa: CASGDRGPGNSPLHF
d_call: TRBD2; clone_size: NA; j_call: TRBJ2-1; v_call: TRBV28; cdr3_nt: TGTGCCAGCCTATCAGGGACTAGCGGAGTCAATGAGCAGTTCTTC; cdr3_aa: CASLSGTSGVNEQFF
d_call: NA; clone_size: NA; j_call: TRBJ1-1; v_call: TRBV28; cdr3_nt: TGTGCCAGCAGTTTGTCCCAGGGTTCGAGTACTGAAGCTTTCTTT; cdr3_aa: CASSLSQGSSTEAFF
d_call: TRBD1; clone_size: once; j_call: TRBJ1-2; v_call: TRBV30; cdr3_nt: TGTGCCTGGAGTGTACAGGGGGAGACGGGCTACACCTTC; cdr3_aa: CAWSVQGETGYTF
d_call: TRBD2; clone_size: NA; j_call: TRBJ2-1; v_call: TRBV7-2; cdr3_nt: TGTGCCAGCAGCTTATGGGAGGGCCTCTACAATGAGCAGTTCTTC; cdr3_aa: CASSLWEGLYNEQFF
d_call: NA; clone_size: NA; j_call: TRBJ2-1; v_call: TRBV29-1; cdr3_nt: TGCAGCGTTTATCAGGGATACTACAATGAGCAGTTCTTC; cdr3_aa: CSVYQGYYNEQFF
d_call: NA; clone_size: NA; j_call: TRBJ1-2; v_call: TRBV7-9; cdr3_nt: TGTGCCAGCAGCTATGGGGACTCGGCGGATGGCTACACCTTC; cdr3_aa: CASSYGDSADGYTF
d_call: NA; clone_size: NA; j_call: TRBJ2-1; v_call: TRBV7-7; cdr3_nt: TGTGCTAGCAGCTTAGACGGGGGGCCCTACAATGAGCAGTTCTTC; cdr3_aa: CASSLDGGPYNEQFF
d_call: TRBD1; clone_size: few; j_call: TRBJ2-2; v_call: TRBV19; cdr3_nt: TGTGCCAGTAGCCTTGGACAGGGGATAAGCACCGGGGAGCTGTTTTTT; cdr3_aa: CASSLGQGISTGELFF